The 32 T cell receptor beta chains below all came from one sample that was sequenced in a study of OX40 agonist ivuxolimab in advanced cancers. Generated by immunoSEQ multiplex PCR, the TCRdb table keeps only in-frame clones and is missing some. Of under 20,000 clones in the sample, approximately 80% were seen once. This sample comprised CD4+ or CD8+ T cells sorted from blood, obtained in a trial of the OX40 agonist ivuxolimab. The receptor source for this set is an adult with an advanced solid tumor such as melanoma, head and neck, liver or kidney cancer.

This clone is labeled as medium-sized. The sample carries other DNA sequences with the same CDR3. The chain joins TRBV4-1 to TRBJ1-2; 10 nucleotides align to TRBD1. Per germline, CDR1 MGHRA and CDR2 YSYEKL. V lost 0 bases, J lost 2 bases, and 0 bases stayed unmatched. The CDR3 covers 15 residues. The CDR3 sequence: CASSQEDRGNYGYTF. The DNA of the CDR3 is TGCGCCAGCAGCCAAGAGGACAGGGGGAACTATGGCTACACCTTC.

This clone was counted only a few times. CDR3 residues: CASSLTGEGGAFQPQHF. The CDR3 DNA reads TGTGCCAGCAGTTTAACTGGCGAGGGGGGCGCGTTTCAGCCCCAGCATTTT. The chain has TRBV27 and TRBJ1-5; tentative D call: TRBD1 (6 bases). Germline V gene lookup returns CDR1 MNHEY and CDR2 SMNVEV (reference sequence). With 2 bases removed from V and 6 bases from J, the gap between germline ends came to 20 bases. The CDR3 sequence is 17 residues long.

Notes on this clone: Other nucleotide sequences in the sample specify the same CDR3. DNA for the CDR3: TGTGCCAGCAGCCCCGGTTACGAGCAGTACTTC. It codes for CASSPGYEQYF. The chain is built from TRBV28 and TRBJ2-7; D not resolved. CDR1 and CDR2 from the germline V gene are MDHEN and SYDVKM. Trimming shortened V by 6 bases and J by 4 bases, and 7 bases separated the two germline ends. The CDR3 spans 11 residues.

The chain joins TRBV6-5 to TRBJ1-1; D remains unclear. Germline V lookup: CDR1 MNHEY, CDR2 SVGAGI. The CDR3 extends over 13 amino acids. Between the trimmed V and J ends, which lost 5 bases and 1 base, there was a span of 8 bases. This chain's CDR3 is CASSLWGNTEAFF. The CDR3 nucleotides are TGTGCCAGCAGTCTCTGGGGGAACACTGAAGCTTTCTTT.

The chain carries TRBV10-2 and TRBJ2-2; D possibly matches TRBD1 or TRBD2 (5 bases each). The CDR3 covers 16 residues. The ends were cut back, 2 bases at V and 2 bases at J, with 12 bases in the middle. Germline assignment: CDR1 WSHSY and CDR2 SAAADI. The chain's CDR3 is CASSEGVGGNTGELFF. For the CDR3, the DNA is TGCGCCAGCAGTGAGGGTGTTGGGGGTAACACCGGGGAGCTGTTTTTT.

The chain links TRBV6-5 to TRBJ1-1, with D tentatively TRBD1 (6 bases). CDR1 is MNHEY and CDR2 is SVGAGI in the germline V gene. This CDR3 comprises 13 residues. V was cut by 5 bases and J by 3 bases, with 10 bases left in between. The CDR3 reads CASSLQGHTEAFF. The CDR3 coding sequence is TGTGCCAGCAGTCTCCAGGGGCACACTGAAGCTTTCTTT.

The V and J genes are TRBV6-5 and TRBJ1-4, with 11 positions matching TRBD1. Trimming cost V 8 bases and J 5 bases; bases outside gene matches: 4. The CDR3 sequence is 14 residues long. Per germline, CDR1 MNHEY and CDR2 SVGAGI. The CDR3 reads CASGQGAMNEKLFF. CDR3 sequence (DNA): TGTGCCAGCGGACAGGGGGCGATGAATGAAAAACTGTTTTTT.

The rearrangement uses TRBV7-9 and TRBJ1-2, with D uncertain. The V end was cut by 6 bases, the J end by 4 bases, with 24 bases between. Germline CDR1 SEHNR, CDR2 FQNEAQ (reference sequence). The CDR3 is made up of 17 amino acids. CDR3 region: CASRRSAGPTPFYGYTF. The CDR3 DNA follows: TGTGCCAGCAGAAGGTCGGCAGGCCCTACTCCTTTCTATGGCTACACCTTC.

This clone was counted once. CDR3 nucleotide sequence: TGCAGCGCTCAGAGCCCCTACGAGCAGTACTTC. Its translation: CSAQSPYEQYF. This chain uses TRBV29-1 with TRBJ2-7, with D unclear. Germline V gene data show CDR1 as SQVTM and CDR2 as ANQGSEA. V was clipped by 7 bases and J by 2 bases, with 9 bases between them. The CDR3 is 11 residues long.

This sequence joins TRBV10-2 and TRBJ2-5; 7 nucleotides line up with TRBD2. The CDR3 loop spans 13 amino acids. The V gene end was trimmed by 2 bases and the J gene end by 5 bases; junction bases not matched to a gene: 2. Germline values: CDR1 WSHSY, CDR2 SAAADI. The CDR3 bases are TGCGCCAGCAGTGAGACAGCGGGGGAGACCCAGTACTTC. This sequence encodes CASSETAGETQYF.

V is TRBV6-6 and J is TRBJ2-1; 9 bases fit TRBD2. The CDR3 spans 15 residues. The V gene end was trimmed by 8 bases and the J gene end by 5 bases; junction bases not matched to a gene: 10. Germline CDR1 reads MNHNY; CDR2 reads SVGAGI (reference sequence). CDR3 DNA: TGTGCCAGCGGGGCTAGCGGGATGTCCAACAATGAGCAGTTCTTC. This gives the protein CASGASGMSNNEQFF.

J is TRBJ1-1 and V is TRBV4-1; D remains ambiguous. The CDR3 contains 15 residues. V lost 3 bases and J 8 bases, leaving 19 bases between the germline ends. Germline V gene lookup returns CDR1 MGHRA and CDR2 YSYEKL. As DNA, the CDR3 is TGCGCCAGCAGCCAGGAACCGCTACTTGGGGAAGAAGCTTTCTTT. Translated: CASSQEPLLGEEAFF.

This clone was seen only once. The chain couples TRBV5-1 to TRBJ2-2; 8 bases align to TRBD1. The V gene's germline CDR1 is SGHRS and CDR2 YFSETQ. This CDR3 region has 17 residues. The V gene end was trimmed by 4 bases and the J gene end by 0 bases; junction bases not matched to a gene: 8. This chain's CDR3 is CASSLDRAFANTGELFF. The CDR3 DNA follows: TGCGCCAGCAGCCTGGACAGGGCGTTCGCGAACACCGGGGAGCTGTTTTTT. Full variable domain (rest looked up from reference TRBV5-1 and TRBJ2-2): KAGVTQTPRYLIKTRGQQVTLSCSPISGHRSVSWYQQTPGQGLQFLFEYFSETQRNKGNFPGRFSGRQFSNSRSEMNVSTLELGDSALYLCASSLDRAFANTGELFFGEGSRLTVL.

The gene calls are TRBV27 and TRBJ2-7, with 9 bases that match TRBD1. Trimming removed 4 bases from V and 3 bases from J; junction bases left unmatched: 4. CDR3 length: 14 residues. CDR1 MNHEY and CDR2 SMNVEV come from the germline V gene (reference sequence). The CDR3 region has the DNA TGTGCCAGCAGTTGGGGACAGGGTTTCTACGAGCAGTACTTC. Encoded protein: CASSWGQGFYEQYF.

The chain links TRBV5-4 to TRBJ2-1, with TRBD2 as a possible D gene (6 bases). CDR3 length: 14 residues. The germline V gene has CDR1 SGHNT and CDR2 YYREEE (reference sequence). Trimming took 2 bases from V and 8 from J, leaving 14 bases between them. The CDR3 nucleotides read TGTGCCAGCAGCTTCGGGGGAGGAGGAGATGAGCAGTTCTTC. This codes for CASSFGGGGDEQFF.

The chain's CDR3 is CASSYLPLLRRWQETQYF. The CDR3 DNA reads TGTGCCAGCAGCTATCTTCCGCTGCTGAGGCGCTGGCAAGAGACCCAGTACTTC. The chain is built from TRBV5-5 and TRBJ2-5, with unresolved D. Germline CDR1 reads SGHKS; CDR2 reads YYEKEE (reference sequence). Trimming took 3 bases from V and 2 from J, leaving 23 bases between them. The CDR3 is 18 residues long.

This clone was observed a few times. CDR3: CASSLDRGGQFF. The CDR3 DNA reads as TGTGCCAGCAGCTTGGACAGGGGGGGTCAGTTCTTC. The J gene is TRBJ2-1, the V gene TRBV11-2, with TRBD1 matching 10 bases. CDR3 length: 12 amino acids. The J segment lost 13 bases and the V segment lost 3 bases, leaving 3 bases of the junction unmatched. The germline gives CDR1 SGHAT, CDR2 FQNNGV.

This clone was seen just once. The rearrangement links TRBV14 to TRBJ2-1; 10 nucleotides agree with TRBD2. CDR1 and CDR2 (germline): SGHDN, FVKESK. Trimming removed 2 bases from V and 10 bases from J; junction bases left unmatched: 11. The CDR3 runs 16 residues. CDR3 sequence: CASSQRGPSGSGEQFF. The DNA of the CDR3 is TGTGCCAGCAGCCAAAGGGGCCCTAGCGGGAGTGGCGAGCAGTTCTTC.

This clone was seen only once. V gene TRBV5-1 combines with J gene TRBJ2-1; D remains ambiguous. The CDR3 spans 13 residues. CDR1 and CDR2 from the germline V gene are SGHRS and YFSETQ. Trimming left V 4 bases short and J 2 bases short, with 7 bases between. The CDR3 spells CASSSDPYNEQFF. CDR3 DNA: TGCGCCAGCAGCAGTGACCCCTACAATGAGCAGTTCTTC.

This chain links TRBV5-6 with TRBJ1-1; tentatively, D is TRBD1 (6 bases). The CDR3 has 14 amino acids. The V and J ends lost 4 bases and 4 bases respectively, with 14 bases between them. Germline V CDR1 and CDR2: SGHDT, YYEEEE. In DNA, the CDR3 is TGTGCCAGCAGCCTAGGGGGGTTGGGCACTGAAGCTTTCTTT. This encodes CASSLGGLGTEAFF.

This chain links TRBV10-1 with TRBJ2-7; 8 bases map to TRBD2. CDR1 and CDR2 from the germline V gene are WNHNN and SYGVQD (reference sequence). CDR3 length: 14 amino acids. The V segment lost 5 bases and the J segment 2 bases; nucleotides outside the gene matches: 5. The CDR3 reads CASSPTSATYEQYF. In nucleotides, the CDR3 is TGCGCCAGCAGTCCGACTAGCGCGACCTACGAGCAGTACTTC.

The CDR3 nucleotides are TGTGCCAGCAGCTTAGGGGGGGGGACGCTGGAAAAACTGTTTTTT. It codes for CASSLGGGTLEKLFF. V and J are TRBV7-6 and TRBJ1-4; a weak D match, TRBD1 (5 bases). The CDR3 spans 15 residues. Germline CDR1 and CDR2: SGHVS and FNYEAQ. V was shortened by 1 base and J by 8 bases, with 14 bases between the two germline ends.

The chain recombines TRBV6-1 with TRBJ1-1; possible D gene TRBD1, 5 bases. Germline V gene data show CDR1 as MNHNS and CDR2 as SASEGT. V lost 1 base to trimming and J lost 4 bases, with 16 bases between them. CDR3 length equals 16 residues. The DNA for the CDR3 is TGTGCCAGCAGTGAAGAGGAGGGGTCAAGATTCACTGAAGCTTTCTTT. Protein: CASSEEEGSRFTEAFF.

The rearrangement joins TRBV19 to TRBJ2-3; D not certain. Trimming took off 3 bases at V and 2 bases at J, with 18 bases between the two ends. Germline CDR1 LNHDA, CDR2 SQIVND (reference sequence). The CDR3 is 17 residues long. The CDR3 sequence: CASSIAPAGINTDTQYF. DNA for the CDR3: TGTGCCAGTAGTATCGCCCCCGCAGGTATCAACACAGATACGCAGTATTTT.

This sequence joins TRBV6-6 and TRBJ1-4; the D gene is possibly TRBD1 (5 bases). Germline V gives CDR1 MNHNY, CDR2 SVGAGI (reference sequence). V lost 10 bases, J lost 3 bases, and 15 bases lay in between. This CDR3 region has 14 residues. The CDR3, as DNA: TGTGCCACCGGATACGGGGCTGCTAATGAAAAACTGTTTTTT. It codes for CATGYGAANEKLFF.

This clone has only a few counts. This chain joins TRBV30 and TRBJ2-7; D is undetermined. The CDR3 totals 12 residues. Trimming took 3 bases from V and 0 from J, leaving 6 bases between them. The germline V gene has CDR1 GTSNPN and CDR2 SVGIG (reference sequence). The CDR3 spells CAWSPGSYEQYF. DNA of the CDR3: TGTGCCTGGAGCCCAGGCTCCTACGAGCAGTACTTC.

V gene TRBV13 combines with J gene TRBJ2-1, with 13 bases aligning to TRBD2. Germline V lookup: CDR1 PRHDT, CDR2 FYEKMQ (reference sequence). With V trimmed by 5 bases and J by 8 bases, 9 bases remained unmatched. CDR3 length equals 16 residues. The CDR3 loop reads CASSPRTSGSKDEQFF. In DNA, the CDR3 is TGTGCCAGCAGCCCCCGGACTAGCGGGAGCAAGGATGAGCAGTTCTTC. Supplemented by reference TRBV13 and TRBJ2-1, the full variable domain reads AAGVIQSPRHLIKEKRETATLKCYPIPRHDTVYWYQQGPGQDPQFLISFYEKMQSDKGSIPDRFSAQQFSDYHSELNMSSLELGDSALYFCASSPRTSGSKDEQFFGPGTRLTVL.

The chain carries TRBV28 and TRBJ2-5; D might be TRBD1 (6 bases). Germline CDR1 MDHEN, CDR2 SYDVKM. V dropped 3 bases and J dropped 5 bases, with 16 bases sitting between them. CDR3 length: 15 residues. CDR3 nucleotide sequence: TGTGCCAGCAGTTTTGTGGGGGCGCTTCGGGAGACCCAGTACTTC. Its translation is CASSFVGALRETQYF.

This chain uses TRBV4-1 with TRBJ1-3; D unresolved. CDR3 length: 16 residues. The germline V and J ends were trimmed by 1 base and 1 base, with 11 bases remaining between them. The germline V gene has CDR1 MGHRA and CDR2 YSYEKL. The CDR3 bases are TGCGCCAGCAGCCAAGTGGACGGTGCGTCTGGAAACACCATATATTTT. Its translation: CASSQVDGASGNTIYF.

This clone has more than one count but fewer than ten. The V gene is TRBV7-9, the J gene TRBJ2-4; no reliable D call. CDR1 is SEHNR and CDR2 is FQNEAQ in the germline V gene (reference sequence). V was clipped by 5 bases and J by 0 bases, with 14 bases between them. CDR3 length equals 16 residues. The CDR3 DNA reads TGTGCCAGCAGCCCGCGGTGGGTTCTAGCCAAAAACATTCAGTACTTC. As protein: CASSPRWVLAKNIQYF.

The rearrangement uses TRBV19 and TRBJ2-5, with D unclear. Trimming shortened V by 4 bases and J by 5 bases, and 11 bases separated the two germline ends. The CDR3 has 13 residues. Germline V CDR1 and CDR2: LNHDA, SQIVND (reference sequence). CDR3 sequence (DNA): TGTGCCAGTAGTAATCGAGCTGCGGAGACCCAGTACTTC. Amino acid sequence: CASSNRAAETQYF.

As for this clone: Just one base apart from a much larger clone, this may be a read error. This chain connects TRBV9 to TRBJ2-3; the D is unclear. The CDR3 sequence is 12 residues long. CDR1 is SGDLS and CDR2 is YYNGEE in the germline V gene. Trimming pared 0 bases from V and 4 bases from J, leaving 3 bases between. The CDR3 coding sequence is TGTGCCAGCAGCGTAGCGGCAGATACGCAGTATTTT. This translates into CASSVAADTQYF.